This TCR beta chain appears in the sequencing data of a study of identical twins. From the 5' RACE reads, TCRdb called clonotypes with MiXCR, one entry per CDR3 protein. This table has fewer than 900,000 distinct CDR3 sequences, approximately 22% appearing once. Germline loops: CDR1 MNHEY, CDR2 SVGAGI. J was trimmed by 7 bases and V by 1 base; bases with no gene match: 11. The CDR3 spans 16 residues. The sample also formed part of further work on T cells expressing NK-cell markers. From that second work: CD3+CD56+NKG2C+, CD3+CD56+NKG2C- and CD3+CD56-NKG2C+ T cells, once sorted, supplied the TCR beta repertoires.

The chain has TRBV6-5 and TRBJ2-3; 7 bases are shared with TRBD2. This receptor was obtained from a woman aged 18-29 years in good health. Sequencing input: PBMCs. CDR3 sequence reads: CASSYWSGTIGNTQYF. DNA of the CDR3: TGTGCCAGCAGTTACTGGAGCGGGACCATCGGGAATACGCAGTATTTT.